A single sample gave rise to the 27 T cell receptor beta chains below, sequenced in a study of cytomegalovirus exposure and HLA in healthy donors. Researchers ran the PCR with 60 Vbeta and 13 Jbeta primers. Generated by immunoSEQ multiplex PCR, the TCRdb table keeps only in-frame clones and is missing some. The table lists roughly 120,000 clones, about 80% of them singletons. Input material: PBMCs. The receptors were gathered from a woman aged 18 to 35 in good health and CMV-seropositive.

The chain links TRBV12-5 to TRBJ2-3, with 7 bases fitting TRBD2. CDR1 is LGHNT, CDR2 FRNRAP, per germline. Germline trimming cut 5 bases from V and 7 bases from J; bases unmatched to any gene: 9. This CDR3 region has 14 residues. The CDR3 DNA is TGTGCTAGTGGTGGACTCGGGACTACCAATACGCAGTATTTT. This codes for CASGGLGTTNTQYF.

V gene TRBV9 combines with J gene TRBJ1-4; D not resolved. This CDR3 has 12 residues. Germline CDR1 is SGDLS and CDR2 is YYNGEE. Trimming removed 7 bases from V and 7 bases from J, with 11 bases in between. CDR3 sequence reads: CASGQAREKLFF. As DNA, the CDR3 is TGTGCCAGCGGGCAGGCGCGTGAAAAACTGTTTTTT.

This chain uses TRBV5-4 with TRBJ1-2; 7 positions match TRBD1. Per germline, CDR1 SGHNT and CDR2 YYREEE (reference sequence). The V gene end was trimmed by 2 bases and the J gene end by 0 bases; junction bases not matched to a gene: 4. CDR3 length: 15 residues. CDR3 bases: TGTGCCAGCAGCTTACCGACAGGGTCTAACTATGGCTACACCTTC. It codes for CASSLPTGSNYGYTF.

The chain carries TRBV9 and TRBJ1-2; possibly TRBD1 for D (5 bases). The V and J ends lost 0 bases and 8 bases respectively, with 20 bases between them. The CDR3 totals 16 residues. CDR1 SGDLS and CDR2 YYNGEE come from the germline V gene. Here the CDR3 DNA reads TGTGCCAGCAGCGTAGATCCAATCAGGGATCCGGGCGGCTACACCTTC. This codes for CASSVDPIRDPGGYTF.

The chain joins TRBV5-4 to TRBJ2-3; the match to TRBD2 covers 13 bases. Germline V gives CDR1 SGHNT, CDR2 YYREEE (reference sequence). With V trimmed by 4 bases and J by 1 base, 3 bases remained unmatched. The CDR3 runs to 16 residues. CDR3 nucleotides: TGTGCCAGCAGCAACGGACTAGCGGGAGGCACAGATACGCAGTATTTT. It codes for CASSNGLAGGTDTQYF.

The chain uses TRBV5-4 and TRBJ2-3; 7 nucleotides match TRBD1. Trimming at V came to 4 bases and at J to 6 bases, leaving 11 bases not matched to a gene. Germline V lookup: CDR1 SGHNT, CDR2 YYREEE (reference sequence). The CDR3 has 15 residues. This chain's CDR3 is CASSQPTGLGDTQYF. CDR3 nucleotides: TGTGCCAGCAGCCAACCGACAGGGTTAGGGGATACGCAGTATTTT.

The chain has TRBV18 and TRBJ2-4; TRBD2 is a possible D gene (5 bases). V was shortened by 3 bases and J by 0 bases, with 9 bases between the two germline ends. Germline assignment: CDR1 KGHSH and CDR2 LQKENI. This CDR3 region has 15 residues. This CDR3 is CASSPRGLAKNIQYF. CDR3 coding DNA: TGTGCCAGCTCACCGAGAGGGTTAGCCAAAAACATTCAGTACTTC.

V is TRBV4-2 and J is TRBJ1-4, with unresolved D. The CDR3 sequence is 19 residues long. The germline gives CDR1 LGHNA, CDR2 YNFKEQ. Trimming removed 0 bases at V and 0 bases at J, with 17 bases between. As DNA, the CDR3 is TGTGCCAGCAGCCAAGACGCAGCAGGCGAGCTTGCAACTAATGAAAAACTGTTTTTT. This gives the protein CASSQDAAGELATNEKLFF.

The gene calls are TRBV7-9 and TRBJ2-5, with D uncertain. The V gene lost 4 bases and the J gene lost 7 bases, with 10 bases spanning the gap. Germline CDR1 SEHNR, CDR2 FQNEAQ (reference sequence). The CDR3 is 12 amino acids. CDR3 residues: CASSSPPGTQYF. The CDR3, as DNA: TGTGCCAGCAGCTCCCCCCCCGGGACCCAGTACTTC.

This rearrangement joins TRBV6-5 to TRBJ2-1, with 10 bases that match TRBD2. Germline V gene lookup returns CDR1 MNHEY and CDR2 SVGAGI. The ends lost 2 bases at V and 4 bases at J; junction bases unmatched: 2. The CDR3 has 15 amino acids. The CDR3 bases are TGTGCCAGCAGTTACGTAGCGGGAGGTTACAATGAGCAGTTCTTC. Protein product: CASSYVAGGYNEQFF.

The chain links TRBV5-4 to TRBJ1-1; tentative D call: TRBD1 (5 bases). In germline, CDR1 is SGHNT, CDR2 YYREEE (reference sequence). Trimming took off 0 bases at V and 5 bases at J, with 14 bases between the two ends. The CDR3 spans 15 residues. CDR3 nucleotide sequence: TGTGCCAGCAGCTTGGTAGGTCGGGGGGAAACTGAAGCTTTCTTT. It is translated as CASSLVGRGETEAFF.

This clone has more than one count but fewer than ten. The rearrangement joins TRBV11-2 to TRBJ2-2; D gene ambiguous. Germline-derived CDR1 and CDR2 are SGHAT and FQNNGV. Trimming left V 6 bases short and J 0 bases short, with 8 bases between. CDR3 length: 14 amino acids. CDR3 coding DNA: TGTGCCAGCAGTCACACACCGAACACCGGGGAGCTGTTTTTT. It specifies CASSHTPNTGELFF.

The chain combines TRBV11-3 with TRBJ2-7, with D possibly matching TRBD1 (5 bases). The CDR3 totals 13 residues. The V end was cut by 5 bases, the J end by 5 bases, with 13 bases between. Per germline, CDR1 SGHNT and CDR2 YENEEA. CDR3 sequence: CASSTGHTHEQYF. CDR3 in DNA: TGTGCCAGCAGCACAGGACACACTCACGAGCAGTACTTC.

The chain links TRBV10-1 to TRBJ2-1; D possibly corresponds to TRBD2 (6 bases). CDR1 and CDR2 (germline): WNHNN, SYGVQD (reference sequence). This CDR3 is 17 amino acids long. Trimming took off 4 bases at V and 0 bases at J, with 16 bases between the two ends. The CDR3 reads CASSARRDPLSYNEQFF. The CDR3 coding sequence is TGCGCCAGCAGTGCGCGGCGGGATCCGCTCTCCTACAATGAGCAGTTCTTC.

The V call is TRBV15, the J call TRBJ2-7, with TRBD1 as a possible D gene (6 bases). The CDR3 extends over 14 amino acids. The germline V and J ends were trimmed by 4 bases and 4 bases, with 14 bases remaining between them. Germline assignment: CDR1 LNHNV and CDR2 YYDKDF (reference sequence). The CDR3, as DNA: TGTGCCACCAGCACTGCCGGGACACATTACGAGCAGTACTTC. Its protein is CATSTAGTHYEQYF.

V usage is TRBV6-5 and J usage is TRBJ1-2, with D uncertain. The CDR3 extends over 14 amino acids. The germline V and J ends were trimmed by 8 bases and 0 bases, with 13 bases remaining between them. The germline CDR1 and CDR2 sequences are MNHEY and SVGAGI. CDR3 residues: CASGRATANYGYTF. The CDR3 DNA sequence: TGTGCCAGCGGGCGGGCCACAGCTAACTATGGCTACACCTTC.

In this sample, this clone turned up once. This rearrangement joins TRBV30 to TRBJ1-1, with unresolved D. The germline gives CDR1 GTSNPN, CDR2 SVGIG (reference sequence). Between the trimmed V and J ends, which lost 3 bases and 3 bases, there was a span of 5 bases. This CDR3 is built from 11 residues. CDR3 residues: CAWSDYTEAFF. The CDR3 DNA follows: TGTGCCTGGAGCGACTACACTGAAGCTTTCTTT.

The chain combines TRBV9 with TRBJ2-6; 8 bases are a match to TRBD2. J lost 0 bases, V lost 0 bases, and 8 bases had no gene match. Germline V gene sequence: CDR1 SGDLS, CDR2 YYNGEE. The CDR3 runs 19 residues. CDR3 sequence reads: CASSVAGTSGNSGANVLTF. The DNA of the CDR3 is TGTGCCAGCAGCGTAGCGGGAACTAGCGGAAACTCTGGGGCCAACGTCCTGACTTTC.

V gene TRBV30 combines with J gene TRBJ1-6; D not certain. CDR1 and CDR2 (germline): GTSNPN, SVGIG (reference sequence). The CDR3 is made up of 16 amino acids. The V end was cut by 0 bases, the J end by 7 bases, with 16 bases between. The chain's CDR3 is CAWSVVRPLGNSPLHF. The CDR3 DNA is TGTGCCTGGAGTGTGGTCAGGCCGCTTGGGAATTCACCCCTCCACTTT.

V gene TRBV19 combines with J gene TRBJ2-3, with 7 bases fitting TRBD1. Germline values: CDR1 LNHDA, CDR2 SQIVND (reference sequence). Unmatched junction bases numbered 11, after V lost 5 bases and J lost 3 bases. There are 16 residues in the CDR3. For the CDR3, the DNA is TGTGCCAGTAGTGTTTCCCACAGGGGTGGTACAGATACGCAGTATTTT. Amino acid sequence: CASSVSHRGGTDTQYF.

The V and J genes are TRBV25-1 and TRBJ1-4; the match to TRBD1 covers 8 bases. The CDR3 length is 18 residues. Germline V gene sequence: CDR1 MGHDK, CDR2 SYGVNS. With V trimmed by 5 bases and J by 10 bases, 21 bases remained unmatched. In DNA form, the CDR3 reads TGTGCCAGCAGTTTTAGCGACAGGGGAATGGGGAGAAGGGGAAAACTGTTTTTT. Its protein is CASSFSDRGMGRRGKLFF.

This chain connects TRBV15 to TRBJ2-7; 10 bases align to TRBD2. V shed 1 base and J 4 bases; nucleotides not matched to a gene: 4. Germline CDR1 reads LNHNV; CDR2 reads YYDKDF (reference sequence). The CDR3 is 15 residues long. DNA of the CDR3: TGTGCCACCAGCAGAGGCGGGACTAGCGCATACGAGCAGTACTTC. Protein product: CATSRGGTSAYEQYF.

The chain is built from TRBV5-1 and TRBJ2-7; 9 bases fit TRBD2. V lost 3 bases and J lost 4; bases outside the gene matches: 11. The CDR3 totals 16 residues. Germline V lookup: CDR1 SGHRS, CDR2 YFSETQ. CDR3 amino acids: CASSYRLAGENYEQYF. The CDR3 DNA is TGCGCCAGCAGCTACCGATTAGCGGGAGAGAATTACGAGCAGTACTTC.

The V gene is TRBV6-5, the J gene TRBJ2-4; 11 bases agree with TRBD2. This CDR3 has 15 amino acids. V shed 6 bases and J 6 bases; nucleotides not matched to a gene: 7. Germline CDR1 is MNHEY and CDR2 is SVGAGI. The CDR3 nucleotides are TGTGCCAGCAGGATTCTAGCGGGAGGAAGAAACATTCAGTACTTC. Protein sequence: CASRILAGGRNIQYF.

J is TRBJ2-5 and V is TRBV4-1, with 14 bases that match TRBD2. The end of the DNA fits TRBJ2-7 better, so the J call may be wrong. The V gene's germline CDR1 is MGHRA and CDR2 YSYEKL. The CDR3 is made up of 17 amino acids. The CDR3 sequence: CASSRTSGRRSSYEQYF. DNA for the CDR3: TGCGCCAGCAGCCGGACTAGCGGGAGGAGGAGCTCCTACGAGCAGTACTTC.

This clone was picked up one time. The rearrangement joins TRBV9 to TRBJ2-5; 10 bases are shared with TRBD2. The CDR3 has 17 residues. Unmatched junction bases numbered 11, after V lost 4 bases and J lost 2 bases. The germline gives CDR1 SGDLS, CDR2 YYNGEE. The CDR3 sequence is CASSTRLAGLCQETQYF. The DNA of the CDR3 is TGTGCCAGCAGCACCCGACTAGCGGGTTTGTGTCAAGAGACCCAGTACTTC.

This clone was seen a handful of times. V gene TRBV7-9 combines with J gene TRBJ1-1; a possible D gene is TRBD1 (6 bases). The CDR3 is 15 residues long. Trimming took off 5 bases at V and 1 base at J, with 14 bases between the two ends. Germline lookup yields CDR1 SEHNR and CDR2 FQNEAQ (reference sequence). The CDR3: CASSPRGGANTEAFF. The CDR3 region has the DNA TGTGCCAGCAGCCCCCGTGGGGGGGCGAACACTGAAGCTTTCTTT. The full variable domain, its missing parts supplied by reference TRBV7-9 and TRBJ1-1, is DTGVSQNPRHKITKRGQNVTFRCDPISEHNRLYWYRQTLGQGPEFLTYFQNEAQLEKSRLLSDRFSAERPKGSFSTLEIQRTEQGDSAMYLCASSPRGGANTEAFFGQGTRLTVV.